The 16 T cell receptor beta chains below were found in one sample sequenced in a study of T cell responses to AZD1222 COVID-19 vaccine. Profiled with immunoSEQ multiplex PCR; TCRdb holds only in-frame clones, not every one. The table records some 150,000 clones, around 91% of them present only once. Sequencing was performed on peripheral blood, taken on day 0 of AZD1222 vaccination. These receptors were collected from an adult in good health.

The gene calls are TRBV7-9 and TRBJ2-4, with TRBD1 matching 7 bases. Germline V gene lookup returns CDR1 SEHNR and CDR2 FQNEAQ (reference sequence). The CDR3 contains 13 residues. V lost 4 bases, J lost 9 bases, and 6 bases stayed unmatched. CDR3 in amino acids: CASSSTGAGIQYF. The CDR3 nucleotides read TGTGCCAGCAGCTCCACAGGGGCCGGCATTCAGTACTTC. The variable domain in full, completed from reference TRBV7-9 and TRBJ2-4, reads DTGVSQNPRHKITKRGQNVTFRCDPISEHNRLYWYRQTLGQGPEFLTYFQNEAQLEKSRLLSDRFSAERPKGSFSTLEIQRTEQGDSAMYLCASSSTGAGIQYFGAGTRLSVL.

The chain carries TRBV11-2 and TRBJ1-4, with 7 bases identical to TRBD1. The CDR3 consists of 14 residues. Looked up from germline, CDR1 is SGHAT and CDR2 is FQNNGV. V dropped 5 bases and J dropped 8; count of bases not matched to a gene: 8. The CDR3 bases are TGTGCCAGCAGCGCAGACAGGGTAGACGAAAAACTGTTTTTT. Protein sequence: CASSADRVDEKLFF.

The chain carries TRBV14 and TRBJ2-7; D gene ambiguous. The length of the CDR3 is 13 residues. Germline loops: CDR1 SGHDN, CDR2 FVKESK. V was cut by 2 bases and J by 3 bases, with 8 bases left in between. CDR3 nucleotide sequence: TGTGCCAGCAGCCAAAGGTTGTTCTACGAGCAGTACTTC. Its translation is CASSQRLFYEQYF.

This chain connects TRBV4-1 to TRBJ2-1, with D possibly matching TRBD2 (6 bases). Germline CDR1 and CDR2: MGHRA and YSYEKL. Trimming stripped 1 base from V and 0 bases from J, with 10 bases between. The CDR3 sequence is 16 residues long. CDR3 loop: CASSQVPAGSYNEQFF. DNA for the CDR3: TGCGCCAGCAGCCAAGTGCCAGCGGGCTCCTACAATGAGCAGTTCTTC.

Only one count was recorded for this clone. This chain uses TRBV21-1 with TRBJ2-3. TRBV21-1 constitutes a pseudogene. The CDR3 is 17 residues long. The DNA for the CDR3 is TGTGCCAGCAGCAAAACCTCCGGGACCGCAACGATGGGGACGCAGTATTTT. This translates into CASSKTSGTATMGTQYF.

The rearrangement joins TRBV7-8 to TRBJ2-7, with D hard to call. CDR1 and CDR2 (germline): SGHVS, FQNEAQ. The CDR3 spans 13 residues. V lost 2 bases to trimming and J lost 7 bases, with 12 bases between them. The CDR3 reads CASSLRVSGEQYF. The CDR3, as DNA: TGTGCCAGCAGCTTAAGGGTATCGGGTGAGCAGTACTTC.

The V gene is TRBV19, the J gene TRBJ1-2; no definite D call. CDR1 LNHDA and CDR2 SQIVND come from the germline V gene (reference sequence). V gave up 7 bases and J gave up 2 bases, with 20 bases separating them. The CDR3 loop spans 16 amino acids. The CDR3, as DNA: TGTGCCAGTAAAAGGTCCCGGCGGCAAGGAAACTATGGCTACACCTTC. It yields the protein CASKRSRRQGNYGYTF. The full variable domain, its missing parts supplied by reference TRBV19 and TRBJ1-2, is DGGITQSPKYLFRKEGQNVTLSCEQNLNHDAMYWYRQDPGQGLRLIYYSQIVNDFQKGDIAEGYSVSREKKESFPLTVTSAQKNPTAFYLCASKRSRRQGNYGYTFGSGTRLTVV.

This rearrangement joins TRBV18 to TRBJ2-3, with D uncertain. The germline V gene has CDR1 KGHSH and CDR2 LQKENI. This CDR3 region has 14 residues. Trimming cost V 3 bases and J 4 bases, with 11 bases left between them. CDR3: CASSPSRVADTQYF. CDR3 nucleotides: TGTGCCAGCTCACCGTCCCGGGTGGCAGATACGCAGTATTTT.

The CDR3 region is CASSLQGLLFSSDTQYF. The CDR3, as DNA: TGTGCCAGCAGCTTACAGGGGCTCCTCTTCTCCTCAGATACGCAGTATTTT. V usage is TRBV7-6 and J usage is TRBJ2-3; TRBD1 is a possible D gene (6 bases). The germline V and J ends were trimmed by 2 bases and 4 bases, with 19 bases remaining between them. The CDR3 has 17 residues. Germline V gives CDR1 SGHVS, CDR2 FNYEAQ.

The chain links TRBV2 to TRBJ2-3; D is unclear. Germline V gives CDR1 SNHLY, CDR2 FYNNEI. This CDR3 contains 14 residues. Trimming left V 7 bases short and J 2 bases short, with 13 bases between. CDR3 amino acids: CASTGDWITDTQYF. CDR3 DNA sequence: TGTGCCAGCACTGGCGACTGGATCACAGATACGCAGTATTTT.

The chain is built from TRBV5-1 and TRBJ2-3; 8 bases are shared with TRBD1. With V trimmed by 5 bases and J by 1 base, 3 bases remained unmatched. The CDR3 has 14 residues. Germline values: CDR1 SGHRS, CDR2 YFSETQ. CDR3 DNA: TGCGCCAGCAGTCAGGACAGGGGCACAGATACGCAGTATTTT. Amino acid sequence: CASSQDRGTDTQYF.

The V call is TRBV18, the J call TRBJ1-1; D unresolved. The CDR3 runs 12 residues. Deletions cut 3 bases from V and 10 bases from J, with 12 bases between. Germline V lookup: CDR1 KGHSH, CDR2 LQKENI. CDR3 protein: CASSPVTSGAFF. CDR3 coding DNA: TGTGCCAGCTCACCGGTCACTTCAGGAGCTTTCTTT.

The chain carries TRBV3-1 (or the pseudogene TRBV3-2) and TRBJ1-1, with no clear D. CDR1 and CDR2 (germline): LGHDT, YNNKEL (reference sequence). This CDR3 is built from 12 residues. V lost 6 bases and J lost 2, with 7 bases in between. The CDR3 bases are TGTGCCAGCAGTCCCTATAACACTGAAGCTTTCTTT. As protein: CASSPYNTEAFF.

The chain couples TRBV4-3 to TRBJ2-1, with D unclear. V dropped 0 bases and J dropped 1 base, with 7 bases sitting between them. The length of the CDR3 is 15 residues. From germline, CDR1 is LGHNA and CDR2 YSLEER. The CDR3 is CASSQELLSYNEQFF. CDR3 nucleotides: TGCGCCAGCAGCCAAGAACTTCTATCCTACAATGAGCAGTTCTTC.

V is TRBV11-2 and J is TRBJ1-6, with D perhaps matching TRBD1 (5 bases). This CDR3 has 15 amino acids. V gave up 1 base and J gave up 5 bases, with 9 bases separating them. Germline V gives CDR1 SGHAT, CDR2 FQNNGV. The CDR3 nucleotides read TGTGCCAGCAGCTTAGTCGGGACTAATAATTCACCCCTCCACTTT. Translating gives CASSLVGTNNSPLHF.

V gene TRBV7-7 combines with J gene TRBJ2-2, with 9 bases identical to TRBD2. CDR1 and CDR2 from the germline V gene are SSHAT and FNYEAQ (reference sequence). The CDR3 spans 18 residues. After removal of 5 bases from V and 2 bases from J, the junction contained 12 bases not matched to a gene. As DNA, the CDR3 is TGTGCCAGCAGCCCCCGGAGACAGCGGGAGGCCAACACCGGGGAGCTGTTTTTT. This sequence encodes CASSPRRQREANTGELFF.